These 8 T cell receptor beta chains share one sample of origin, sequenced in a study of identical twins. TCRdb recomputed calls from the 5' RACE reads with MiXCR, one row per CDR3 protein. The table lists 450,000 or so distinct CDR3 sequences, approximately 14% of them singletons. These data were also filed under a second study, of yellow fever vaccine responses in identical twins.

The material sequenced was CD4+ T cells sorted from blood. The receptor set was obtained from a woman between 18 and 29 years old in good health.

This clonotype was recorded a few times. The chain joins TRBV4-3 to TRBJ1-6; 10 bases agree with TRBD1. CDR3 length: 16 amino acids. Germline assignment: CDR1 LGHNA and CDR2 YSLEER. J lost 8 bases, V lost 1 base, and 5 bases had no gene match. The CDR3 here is CASSQAAGTGDSPLHF. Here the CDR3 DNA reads TGCGCCAGCAGCCAAGCCGCCGGGACAGGGGATTCACCCCTCCACTTT.

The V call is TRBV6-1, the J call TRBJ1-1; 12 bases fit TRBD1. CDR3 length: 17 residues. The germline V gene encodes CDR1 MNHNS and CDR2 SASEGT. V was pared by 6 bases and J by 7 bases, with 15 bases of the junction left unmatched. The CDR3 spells CASRRTSGTGGGVEAFF. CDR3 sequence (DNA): TGTGCCAGCAGGCGTACGTCCGGGACAGGGGGCGGGGTTGAAGCTTTCTTT.

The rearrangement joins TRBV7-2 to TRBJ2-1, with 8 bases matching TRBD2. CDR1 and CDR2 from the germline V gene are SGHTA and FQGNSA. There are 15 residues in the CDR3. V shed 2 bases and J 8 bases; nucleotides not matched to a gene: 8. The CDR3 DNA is TGTGCCAGCAGCTTATTGGGCGGGGGGATCGATGAGCAGTTCTTC. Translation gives CASSLLGGGIDEQFF.

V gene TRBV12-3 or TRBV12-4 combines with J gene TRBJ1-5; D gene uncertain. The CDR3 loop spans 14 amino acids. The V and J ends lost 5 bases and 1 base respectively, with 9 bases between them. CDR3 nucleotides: TGTGCCAGCAGTGACTCCCGAAGCAATCAGCCCCAGCATTTT. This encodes CASSDSRSNQPQHF.

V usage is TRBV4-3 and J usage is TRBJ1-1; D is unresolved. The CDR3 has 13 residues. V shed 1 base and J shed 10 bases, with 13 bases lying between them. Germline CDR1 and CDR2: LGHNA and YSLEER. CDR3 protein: CASSQVGGLGAFF. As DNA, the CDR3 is TGCGCCAGCAGCCAAGTTGGAGGGCTGGGAGCTTTCTTT.

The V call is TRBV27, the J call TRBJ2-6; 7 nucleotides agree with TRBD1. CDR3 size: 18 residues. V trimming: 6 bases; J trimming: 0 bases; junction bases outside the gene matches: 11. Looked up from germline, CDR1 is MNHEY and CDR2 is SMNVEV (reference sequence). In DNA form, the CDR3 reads TGTGCCAGCAGACCCACCCTGACAGGGAGCTCTGGGGCCAACGTCCTGACTTTC. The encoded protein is CASRPTLTGSSGANVLTF.

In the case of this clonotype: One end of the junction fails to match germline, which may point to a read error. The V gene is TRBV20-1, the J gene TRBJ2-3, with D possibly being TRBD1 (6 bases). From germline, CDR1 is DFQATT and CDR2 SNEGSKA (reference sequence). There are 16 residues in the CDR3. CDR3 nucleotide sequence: TGCAGTGCTAGAGAGAGGGGGAGAGGAAGCATAGATACGCAGTATTTT. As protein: CSARERGRGSIDTQYF.

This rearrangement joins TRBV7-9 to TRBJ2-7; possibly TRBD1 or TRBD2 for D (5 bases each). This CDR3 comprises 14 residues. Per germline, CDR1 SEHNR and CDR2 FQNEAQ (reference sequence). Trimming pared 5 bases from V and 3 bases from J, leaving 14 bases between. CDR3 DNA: TGTGCCAGCAGCAGAGGGGCTCCTATCTACGAGCAGTACTTC. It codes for CASSRGAPIYEQYF.